The T cell receptor (beta chain) described here comes from a study of T cells after somatic rescue of genetic block. The assay was immunoSEQ multiplex PCR, and TCRdb's table has in-frame clones only and misses some. The sample has about 120,000 clones; around 90% are singletons. The clonotype originates from a young woman. The sample was peripheral blood mononuclear cells (PBMCs).

The CDR3 bases are TGTGCCAGCAGTGAATCTTTCCCATCGGAGAATGAGCAGTTCTTC. Translating it yields CASSESFPSENEQFF. The chain carries TRBV6-1 and TRBJ2-1; D unclear. The V gene's germline CDR1 is MNHNS and CDR2 SASEGT. The CDR3 sequence is 15 residues long. Trimming removed 2 bases at V and 7 bases at J, with 15 bases between.